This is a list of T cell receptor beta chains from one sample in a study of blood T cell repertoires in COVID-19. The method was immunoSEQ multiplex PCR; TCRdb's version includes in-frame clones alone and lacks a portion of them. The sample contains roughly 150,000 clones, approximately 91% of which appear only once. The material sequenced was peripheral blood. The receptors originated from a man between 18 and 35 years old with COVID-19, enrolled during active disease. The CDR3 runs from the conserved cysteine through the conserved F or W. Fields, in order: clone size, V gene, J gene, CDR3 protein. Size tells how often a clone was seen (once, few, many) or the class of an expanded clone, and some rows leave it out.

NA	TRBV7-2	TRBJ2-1	CASSFTSLGQFF
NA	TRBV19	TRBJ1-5	CASSMNGNPQHF
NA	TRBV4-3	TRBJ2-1	CASSPGDGFYNEQFF
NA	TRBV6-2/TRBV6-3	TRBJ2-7	CASSYRTGEQYF
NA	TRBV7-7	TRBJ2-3	CASSPGQGHDTQYF
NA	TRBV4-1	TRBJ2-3	CASSQDVYFASTDTQYF
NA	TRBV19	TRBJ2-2	CASSIDHELAGGGTGELFF
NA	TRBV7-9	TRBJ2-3	CASSFDLGGTDTQYF
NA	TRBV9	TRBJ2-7	CASSVWDREGDEQYF
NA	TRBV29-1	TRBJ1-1	CSVAPTGRMNTEAFF
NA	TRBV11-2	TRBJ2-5	CASSFGTVQETQYF
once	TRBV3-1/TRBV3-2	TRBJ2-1	CASSQEALLATSIF
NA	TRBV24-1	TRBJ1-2	CATSDPRQGDYGYTF
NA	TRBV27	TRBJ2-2	CASSSAGELFF